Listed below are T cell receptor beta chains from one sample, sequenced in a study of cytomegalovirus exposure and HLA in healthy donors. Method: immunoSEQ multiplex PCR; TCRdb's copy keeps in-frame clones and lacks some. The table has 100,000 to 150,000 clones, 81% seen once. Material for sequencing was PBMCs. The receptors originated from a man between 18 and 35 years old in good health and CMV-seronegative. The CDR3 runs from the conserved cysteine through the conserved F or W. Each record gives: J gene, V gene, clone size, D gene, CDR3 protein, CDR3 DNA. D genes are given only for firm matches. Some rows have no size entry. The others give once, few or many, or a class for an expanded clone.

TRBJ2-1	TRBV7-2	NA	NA	CASSTSRQGGEQFF	TGTGCCAGCAGCACGTCCCGACAGGGAGGTGAGCAGTTCTTC
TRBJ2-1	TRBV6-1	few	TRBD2	CASKSVAGDNEQFF	TGTGCCAGCAAAAGTGTGGCGGGAGATAATGAGCAGTTCTTC
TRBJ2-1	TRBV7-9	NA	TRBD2	CASSRTSGGPNEQFF	TGTGCCAGCAGCCGGACTAGCGGGGGTCCTAATGAGCAGTTCTTC
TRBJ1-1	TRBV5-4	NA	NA	CASSEVRVGRTEAFF	TGTGCCAGCAGCGAAGTGAGGGTAGGGCGTACTGAAGCTTTCTTT
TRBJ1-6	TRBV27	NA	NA	CASSLSNSPLHF	TGTGCCAGCAGTCTCTCTAATTCACCCCTCCACTTT
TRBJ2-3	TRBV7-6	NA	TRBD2	CASSLAGGMTDTQYF	TGTGCCAGCAGCTTAGCGGGGGGGATGACAGATACGCAGTATTTT
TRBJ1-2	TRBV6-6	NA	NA	CASSHDRSNYGYTF	TGTGCCAGCAGTCACGACAGAAGTAACTATGGCTACACCTTC
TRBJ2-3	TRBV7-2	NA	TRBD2	CASSLVVRGDTDTQYF	TGTGCCAGCAGCTTAGTAGTGCGGGGGGATACAGATACGCAGTATTTT
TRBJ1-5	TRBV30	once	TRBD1	CAWSVRRGSQPQHF	TGTGCCTGGAGTGTTCGCAGGGGGAGTCAGCCCCAGCATTTT
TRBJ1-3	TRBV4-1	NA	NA	CASSQEGASGNTIYF	TGCGCCAGCAGCCAAGAGGGGGCGTCTGGAAACACCATATATTTT
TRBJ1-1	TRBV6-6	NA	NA	CASSYGRGGTEAFF	TGTGCCAGCAGTTACGGAAGGGGAGGGACTGAAGCTTTCTTT
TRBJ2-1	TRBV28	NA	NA	CASSLLDSTLLNEQFF	TGTGCCAGCAGTTTATTGGACAGTACCCTTTTGAATGAGCAGTTCTTC
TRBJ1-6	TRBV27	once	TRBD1	CASSLSGSGTGVRSPLHF	TGTGCCAGCAGTTTATCAGGCTCTGGGACAGGGGTCCGTTCACCCCTCCACTTT
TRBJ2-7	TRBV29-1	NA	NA	CSVEVFSYEQYF	TGCAGCGTTGAAGTCTTCTCCTACGAGCAGTACTTC
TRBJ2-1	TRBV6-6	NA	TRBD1	CASSESKGANEQFF	TGTGCCAGCAGCGAGAGTAAGGGGGCAAATGAGCAGTTCTTC
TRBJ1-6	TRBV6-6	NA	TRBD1	CASSYARQGDSPLHF	TGTGCCAGCAGTTATGCGAGGCAGGGGGATTCACCCCTCCACTTT
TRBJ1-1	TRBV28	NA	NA	CASSFQAYTEAFF	TGTGCCAGCAGTTTCCAGGCTTACACTGAAGCTTTCTTT
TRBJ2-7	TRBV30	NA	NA	CAWSHGLEQYF	TGTGCCTGGAGCCATGGGCTCGAGCAGTACTTC
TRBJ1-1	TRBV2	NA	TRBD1	CASRPYTGAGTEAFF	TGTGCCAGCAGGCCCTATACAGGGGCCGGGACTGAAGCTTTCTTT
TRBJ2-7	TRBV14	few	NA	CASSQTGLGSEQYF	TGTGCCAGCAGCCAAACCGGACTGGGGAGCGAGCAGTACTTC
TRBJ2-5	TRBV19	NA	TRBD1	CASSTGQGAWETQYF	TGTGCCAGTAGTACTGGACAGGGGGCCTGGGAGACCCAGTACTTC
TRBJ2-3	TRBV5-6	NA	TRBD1	CASSSQGDRGGVTQYF	TGTGCCAGCAGCTCCCAGGGGGACAGGGGAGGTGTAACGCAGTATTTT
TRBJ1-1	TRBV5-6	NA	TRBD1	CASSFRTGAGTEAFF	TGTGCCAGCAGCTTCCGGACAGGGGCCGGCACTGAAGCTTTCTTT
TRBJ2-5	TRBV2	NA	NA	CASRGRFTGIEETQYF	TGTGCCAGCCGAGGGCGTTTTACAGGGATCGAGGAGACCCAGTACTTC
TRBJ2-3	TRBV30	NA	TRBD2	CAWTGGTLPADTQYF	TGTGCCTGGACGGGAGGGACTCTCCCGGCAGATACGCAGTATTTT
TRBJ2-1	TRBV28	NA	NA	CASSPPTDNEQFF	TGTGCCAGCAGTCCCCCCACAGACAATGAGCAGTTCTTC
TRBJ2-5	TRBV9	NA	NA	CASSVDRLEETQYF	TGTGCCAGCAGCGTAGATCGGCTAGAAGAGACCCAGTACTTC
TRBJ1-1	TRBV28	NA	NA	CASSSDTRNTEAFF	TGTGCCAGCAGTTCGGACACGAGGAACACTGAAGCTTTCTTT
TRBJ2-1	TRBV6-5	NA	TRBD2	CASSYTSGGTNEQFF	TGTGCCAGCAGCTATACTAGCGGGGGAACAAATGAGCAGTTCTTC
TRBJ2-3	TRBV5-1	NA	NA	CASSLGQGGDTQYF	TGCGCCAGCAGCTTGGGACAAGGTGGGGATACGCAGTATTTT
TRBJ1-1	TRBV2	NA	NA	CASVVVALNTEAFF	TGTGCCAGTGTTGTCGTAGCCTTGAACACTGAAGCTTTCTTT
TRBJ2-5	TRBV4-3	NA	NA	CASSQETNQETQYF	TGCGCCAGCAGCCAAGAAACAAACCAAGAGACCCAGTACTTC
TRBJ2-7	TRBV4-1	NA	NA	CASSQEVQAYEQYF	TGCGCCAGCAGCCAAGAGGTTCAGGCCTACGAGCAGTACTTC
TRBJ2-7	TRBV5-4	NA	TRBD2	CASSGSGGPLPVQYF	TGTGCCAGCAGCGGATCGGGGGGGCCTTTGCCGGTACAGTACTTC
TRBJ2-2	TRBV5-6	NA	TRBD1	CASSYRGEGTGELFF	TGTGCCAGCAGCTACAGGGGAGAGGGCACCGGGGAGCTGTTTTTT
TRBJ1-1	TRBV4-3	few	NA	CASSQERGVRTEAFF	TGCGCCAGCAGCCAAGAACGGGGGGTACGAACTGAAGCTTTCTTT
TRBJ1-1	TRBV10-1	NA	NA	CASSEGTSMNTEAFF	TGCGCCAGCAGCGAGGGGACATCTATGAACACTGAAGCTTTCTTT
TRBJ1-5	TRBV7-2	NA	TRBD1	CASSRTGGVSNQPQHF	TGTGCCAGCAGCAGGACAGGGGGAGTTAGCAATCAGCCCCAGCATTTT
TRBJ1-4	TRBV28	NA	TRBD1	CASSLSGGANEKLFF	TGTGCCAGCAGTTTATCAGGGGGAGCTAATGAAAAACTGTTTTTT
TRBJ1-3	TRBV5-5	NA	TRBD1	CASSPFRDRASGNTIYF	TGTGCCAGCAGCCCCTTCCGGGACAGGGCGTCTGGAAACACCATATATTTT
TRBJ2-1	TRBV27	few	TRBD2	CASSLKRGGMGDEQFF	TGTGCCAGCAGTTTAAAGCGGGGGGGCATGGGCGATGAGCAGTTCTTC
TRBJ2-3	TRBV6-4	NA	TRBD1	CASRRTGGPNTDTQYF	TGTGCCAGCAGGCGCACAGGGGGCCCCAACACAGATACGCAGTATTTT
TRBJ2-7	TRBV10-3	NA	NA	CAISEVGAGDEQYF	TGTGCCATCAGTGAGGTGGGGGCAGGGGATGAGCAGTACTTC
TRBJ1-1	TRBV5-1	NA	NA	CASSDRSPGESTEAFF	TGCGCCAGCAGCGACCGGTCCCCAGGGGAATCCACTGAAGCTTTCTTT
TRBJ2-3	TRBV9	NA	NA	CASSSKFTDTQYF	TGTGCCAGCAGCTCTAAATTCACAGATACGCAGTATTTT
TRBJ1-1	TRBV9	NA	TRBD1	CASSAQQGAMNTEAFF	TGTGCCAGCAGCGCGCAACAGGGGGCGATGAACACTGAAGCTTTCTTT
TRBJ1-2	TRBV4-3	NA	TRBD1	CASSQGGTGGYGYTF	TGCGCCAGCAGCCAAGGAGGGACAGGTGGCTATGGCTACACCTTC
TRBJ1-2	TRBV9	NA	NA	CASSVGRNYGYTF	TGTGCCAGCAGCGTAGGGCGGAACTATGGCTACACCTTC
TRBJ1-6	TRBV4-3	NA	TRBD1	CASSQDRTGLWVGSPLHF	TGCGCCAGCAGCCAGGACAGGACTGGACTTTGGGTGGGATCACCCCTCCACTTT
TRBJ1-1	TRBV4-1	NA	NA	CASSQEGQNTEAFF	TGCGCCAGCAGCCAAGAGGGGCAGAACACTGAAGCTTTCTTT
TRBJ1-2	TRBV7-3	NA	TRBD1	CASSPRTGEGYTF	TGTGCCAGCAGCCCCCGGACAGGAGAGGGCTACACCTTC
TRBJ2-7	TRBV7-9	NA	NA	CASSRDFYEQYF	TGTGCCAGCAGCCGGGACTTTTACGAGCAGTACTTC
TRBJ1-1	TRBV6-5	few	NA	CASSEPLSNAEAFF	TGTGCCAGCAGTGAACCACTTTCCAATGCTGAAGCTTTCTTT
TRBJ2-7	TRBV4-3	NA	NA	CASSRLGRFTSREQYF	TGCGCCAGCAGCCGCCTAGGGAGATTTACTAGCCGCGAGCAGTACTTC
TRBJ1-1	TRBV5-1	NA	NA	CASSSDFGGSTAEAFF	TGCGCCAGCAGCTCAGACTTCGGGGGAAGTACGGCTGAAGCTTTCTTT